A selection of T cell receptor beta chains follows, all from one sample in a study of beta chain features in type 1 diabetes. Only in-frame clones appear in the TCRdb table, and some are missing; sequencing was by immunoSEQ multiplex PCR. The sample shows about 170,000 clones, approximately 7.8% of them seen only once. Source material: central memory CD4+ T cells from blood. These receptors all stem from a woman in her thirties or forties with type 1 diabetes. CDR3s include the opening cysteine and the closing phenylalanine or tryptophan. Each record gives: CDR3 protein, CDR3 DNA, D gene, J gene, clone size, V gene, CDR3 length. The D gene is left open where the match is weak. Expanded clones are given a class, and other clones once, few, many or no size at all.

CDR3 protein: CASSTGGVGTPLHF
CDR3 DNA: TGTGCCAGTAGTACAGGAGGGGTGGGGACACCCCTCCACTTT
D gene: NA
J gene: TRBJ1-6
clone size: many
V gene: TRBV19
CDR3 length: 14

CDR3 protein: CASSQINQPQHF
CDR3 DNA: TGTGCCAGCAGTCAAATCAATCAGCCCCAGCATTTT
D gene: NA
J gene: TRBJ1-5
clone size: few
V gene: TRBV28
CDR3 length: 12

CDR3 protein: CASSLVLAGGGYNEQFF
CDR3 DNA: TGCGCCAGCAGCTTGGTCCTAGCGGGAGGAGGGTACAATGAGCAGTTCTTC
D gene: TRBD2
J gene: TRBJ2-1
clone size: NA
V gene: TRBV5-1
CDR3 length: 17

CDR3 protein: CASSVSGQGIEAFF
CDR3 DNA: TGTGCCAGCAGCGTCAGCGGACAGGGGATTGAAGCTTTCTTT
D gene: TRBD1
J gene: TRBJ1-1
clone size: few
V gene: TRBV9
CDR3 length: 14

CDR3 protein: CASSPTAAGNYGYTF
CDR3 DNA: TGTGCCAGCAGCCCTACTGCGGCGGGTAACTATGGCTACACCTTC
D gene: NA
J gene: TRBJ1-2
clone size: few
V gene: TRBV4-2
CDR3 length: 15

CDR3 protein: CSVVQGVTQHF
CDR3 DNA: TGCAGCGTTGTCCAGGGGGTCACCCAGCATTTT
D gene: TRBD1
J gene: TRBJ1-5
clone size: few
V gene: TRBV29-1
CDR3 length: 11

CDR3 protein: CASNPPGSGYEQYF
CDR3 DNA: TGTGCCAGCAATCCCCCGGGGAGTGGCTACGAGCAGTACTTC
D gene: NA
J gene: TRBJ2-7
clone size: NA
V gene: TRBV6-1
CDR3 length: 14

CDR3 protein: CASSRLQGEETQYF
CDR3 DNA: TGTGCCAGCTCACGCCTACAGGGGGAAGAGACCCAGTACTTC
D gene: TRBD1
J gene: TRBJ2-5
clone size: few
V gene: TRBV18
CDR3 length: 14

CDR3 protein: CASSSLGQSSGANVLTF
CDR3 DNA: TGTGCCAGCAGCTCCCTGGGACAGAGCTCTGGGGCCAACGTCCTGACTTTC
D gene: TRBD1
J gene: TRBJ2-6
clone size: NA
V gene: TRBV5-6
CDR3 length: 17

CDR3 protein: CASSPSRDRVGQPQHF
CDR3 DNA: TGTGCCAGCAGTCCTTCCCGGGACAGGGTCGGGCAGCCCCAGCATTTT
D gene: TRBD1
J gene: TRBJ1-5
clone size: few
V gene: TRBV6-6
CDR3 length: 16

CDR3 protein: CATSSGTGVGYTF
CDR3 DNA: TGTGCCACCAGCTCCGGGACAGGGGTTGGCTACACCTTC
D gene: TRBD1
J gene: TRBJ1-2
clone size: NA
V gene: TRBV15
CDR3 length: 13

CDR3 protein: CASRGVQRGYSGANVLTF
CDR3 DNA: TGTGCCAGCCGTGGGGTACAGCGGGGTTACTCTGGGGCCAACGTCCTGACTTTC
D gene: TRBD2
J gene: TRBJ2-6
clone size: NA
V gene: TRBV11-2
CDR3 length: 18

CDR3 protein: CAWAKTGELFF
CDR3 DNA: TGTGCCTGGGCGAAAACCGGGGAGCTGTTTTTT
D gene: NA
J gene: TRBJ2-2
clone size: few
V gene: TRBV30
CDR3 length: 11

CDR3 protein: CATSRDPRNQPQHF
CDR3 DNA: TGTGCCACCAGCAGAGATCCCAGGAATCAGCCCCAGCATTTT
D gene: NA
J gene: TRBJ1-5
clone size: NA
V gene: TRBV15
CDR3 length: 14

CDR3 protein: CASSTSSANYGYTF
CDR3 DNA: TGCGCCAGCAGCACGTCATCGGCTAACTATGGCTACACCTTC
D gene: NA
J gene: TRBJ1-2
clone size: few
V gene: TRBV5-1
CDR3 length: 14

CDR3 protein: CASRRGTGAVPGNTIYF
CDR3 DNA: TGTGCCAGTAGAAGGGGAACAGGGGCCGTACCTGGAAACACCATATATTTT
D gene: TRBD1
J gene: TRBJ1-3
clone size: NA
V gene: TRBV19
CDR3 length: 17

CDR3 protein: CASSSGTGEGYTF
CDR3 DNA: TGCGCCAGCAGCTCTGGGACGGGGGAGGGCTACACCTTC
D gene: NA
J gene: TRBJ1-2
clone size: NA
V gene: TRBV5-1
CDR3 length: 13

CDR3 protein: CASSLGLGQGKANVLTF
CDR3 DNA: TGTGCCAGCAGCTTGGGGCTGGGACAGGGGAAGGCCAACGTCCTGACTTTC
D gene: TRBD1
J gene: TRBJ2-6
clone size: few
V gene: TRBV5-5
CDR3 length: 17

CDR3 protein: CASSLGLTGVIDTQYF
CDR3 DNA: TGTGCCAGCAGCTTAGGACTAACGGGAGTAATAGATACGCAGTATTTT
D gene: NA
J gene: TRBJ2-3
clone size: few
V gene: TRBV7-2
CDR3 length: 16

CDR3 protein: CASSTIAEGSWEQFF
CDR3 DNA: TGTGCCAGCAGCACTATAGCGGAGGGGTCTTGGGAGCAGTTCTTC
D gene: NA
J gene: TRBJ2-1
clone size: NA
V gene: TRBV28
CDR3 length: 15

CDR3 protein: CATLAASLADTQYF
CDR3 DNA: TGTGCCACCCTCGCGGCTTCGCTCGCAGATACGCAGTATTTT
D gene: NA
J gene: TRBJ2-3
clone size: NA
V gene: TRBV10-3
CDR3 length: 14

CDR3 protein: CAWRYPGQPGYTF
CDR3 DNA: TGTGCCTGGAGGTATCCGGGACAACCTGGCTACACCTTC
D gene: NA
J gene: TRBJ1-2
clone size: many
V gene: TRBV30
CDR3 length: 13

CDR3 protein: CASSSDRGAIADTQYF
CDR3 DNA: TGTGCCAGCAGCTCCGACAGGGGAGCAATTGCAGATACGCAGTATTTT
D gene: TRBD1
J gene: TRBJ2-3
clone size: NA
V gene: TRBV13
CDR3 length: 16